The rows below give T cell receptor beta chains drawn from one sample of a study of cytomegalovirus exposure and HLA in healthy donors. The method was immunoSEQ multiplex PCR; TCRdb's version includes in-frame clones alone and lacks a portion of them. Of approximately 150,000 clones listed, roughly 84% were seen once; the top ten hold 2% to 2.5%. Sequenced sample: PBMCs. These receptors all come from a boy younger than 10 in good health and CMV-seronegative. The CDR3 runs from the conserved cysteine through the conserved F or W. Fields, in order: V gene, clone size, D gene, J gene, CDR3 protein, CDR3 DNA. The D gene is left open where the match is weak. Some rows have no size entry. The others give once, few or many, or a class for an expanded clone.

TRBV19	-	TRBD1	TRBJ2-7	CASSMYRGPYEQYF	TGTGCCAGTAGTATGTACAGGGGACCCTACGAGCAGTACTTC
TRBV2	-	-	TRBJ1-1	CASSVIQAQGSEAFF	TGTGCCAGCAGCGTCATCCAGGCACAAGGCTCTGAAGCTTTCTTT
TRBV6-9	-	-	TRBJ1-3	CASPKFGLEYTIYF	TGTGCCAGCCCTAAGTTCGGGTTAGAGTACACCATATATTTT
TRBV28	-	TRBD1	TRBJ1-1	CASSLDRVRTEAFF	TGTGCCAGCAGTTTAGACAGGGTGAGGACTGAAGCTTTCTTT
TRBV2	-	TRBD1	TRBJ2-2	CASRRDRGSAGELFF	TGTGCCAGCAGGCGAGACAGGGGGTCGGCCGGGGAGCTGTTTTTT
TRBV5-4	-	TRBD2	TRBJ2-7	CASSFGGRFYEQYF	TGTGCCAGCAGCTTCGGCGGGAGGTTCTACGAGCAGTACTTC
TRBV29-1	-	TRBD2	TRBJ2-1	CSVPGGGRGGEQFF	TGCAGCGTCCCCGGGGGCGGGAGGGGGGGTGAGCAGTTCTTC
TRBV7-9	-	TRBD2	TRBJ2-7	CSLTGGSHEQYF	TGTTCCCTAACGGGGGGGTCCCACGAGCAGTACTTC
TRBV28	-	-	TRBJ2-7	CASSLFPSRYYEQYF	TGTGCCAGCAGTTTATTTCCTAGCCGGTACTACGAGCAGTACTTC
TRBV2	-	TRBD1	TRBJ2-2	CASRGQGLGSGELFF	TGTGCCAGCAGAGGACAGGGGTTGGGTTCCGGGGAGCTGTTTTTT
TRBV6-1	-	TRBD1	TRBJ2-7	CASSEVGDRGRVGARSHEQYF	TGTGCCAGCAGTGAAGTCGGAGACAGGGGGCGCGTTGGTGCCCGGTCTCACGAGCAGTACTTC
TRBV4-2	-	-	TRBJ2-3	CASSQDYPFTTDTQYF	TGTGCCAGCAGCCAAGACTACCCTTTTACCACAGATACGCAGTATTTT
TRBV11-3	-	TRBD1	TRBJ1-6	CASTPTGNNSPLHF	TGTGCCAGCACACCGACAGGGAATAATTCACCCCTCCACTTT
TRBV28	-	TRBD2	TRBJ2-7	CASTPPGTSRRSSYEQYF	TGTGCCAGCACCCCTCCCGGGACTAGCCGCAGAAGCTCCTACGAGCAGTACTTC
TRBV5-4	-	TRBD1	TRBJ2-7	CASSLGDSKYF	TGTGCCAGCAGCCTCGGGGACAGTAAGTACTTC
TRBV27	-	-	TRBJ2-6	CASSHFSGANVLTF	TGTGCCAGCAGTCACTTCTCTGGGGCCAACGTCCTGACTTTC
TRBV4-2	-	TRBD1	TRBJ2-7	CASSLMTGGYYEQYF	TGTGCCAGCAGCCTAATGACAGGGGGTTACTACGAGCAGTACTTC
TRBV5-4	-	TRBD1	TRBJ1-6	CASSSPGTDNSPLHF	TGTGCCAGCAGCTCCCCCGGGACAGATAATTCACCCCTCCACTTT
TRBV30	-	-	TRBJ1-6	CAWSPPKVGPGNSPLHF	TGTGCCTGGAGCCCTCCCAAAGTAGGTCCAGGGAATTCACCCCTCCACTTT
TRBV7-3	once	TRBD2	TRBJ2-2	CASSRGGIPGELFF	TGTGCCAGCAGCCGGGGGGGGATCCCCGGGGAGCTGTTTTTT
TRBV5-4	once	TRBD2	TRBJ2-7	CASSSSGASFSYEQYF	TGTGCCAGCAGCTCTAGCGGGGCCTCATTCTCCTACGAGCAGTACTTC
TRBV27	-	TRBD1	TRBJ2-7	CASRYGTGTYEQYF	TGTGCCAGCAGGTACGGGACAGGGACCTACGAGCAGTACTTC
TRBV15	-	TRBD2	TRBJ2-3	CATSRVAGEDTQYF	TGTGCCACCAGCAGAGTAGCGGGAGAGGATACGCAGTATTTT
TRBV6-5	-	-	TRBJ2-7	CASGLARGYEQYF	TGTGCCAGCGGTCTCGCCCGGGGCTACGAGCAGTACTTC
TRBV10-3	-	-	TRBJ2-1	CATLEVLGDEQFF	TGTGCCACCCTGGAGGTTCTCGGGGATGAGCAGTTCTTC
TRBV4-1	-	-	TRBJ1-3	CASSQEGGTSGNTIYF	TGCGCCAGCAGCCAAGAGGGGGGGACTTCTGGAAACACCATATATTTT
TRBV5-4	-	-	TRBJ2-6	CASSRRGSGANVLTF	TGTGCCAGCAGCCGTAGAGGGTCTGGGGCCAACGTCCTGACTTTC
TRBV5-1	-	-	TRBJ2-5	CASSPPGLARRETQYF	TGCGCCAGCAGCCCCCCAGGGTTGGCGCGGCGGGAGACCCAGTACTTC
TRBV7-9	once	TRBD1	TRBJ1-1	CASSVTGQKNTEAFF	TGTGCCAGCAGCGTGACAGGGCAGAAGAACACTGAAGCTTTCTTT
TRBV5-1	few	TRBD1	TRBJ1-5	CASSRAGGAEQPQHF	TGCGCCAGCAGCAGGGCAGGGGGCGCGGAGCAGCCCCAGCATTTT
TRBV5-4	-	-	TRBJ2-1	CASSNQGHNEQFF	TGTGCCAGCAGCAACCAGGGTCACAATGAGCAGTTCTTC
TRBV9	-	TRBD2	TRBJ2-3	CASSGAGLHSDTQYF	TGTGCCAGCAGCGGCGCGGGACTACATTCGGATACGCAGTATTTT
TRBV9	-	-	TRBJ2-5	CASSVGSGEETQYF	TGTGCCAGCAGCGTAGGGTCAGGGGAGGAGACCCAGTACTTC
TRBV30	-	TRBD1	TRBJ2-7	CAWSAPGTAISSYEQYF	TGTGCCTGGAGTGCCCCGGGGACAGCGATTAGCTCCTACGAGCAGTACTTC
TRBV7-9	-	-	TRBJ2-4	CASSLAGGQKEAIQYF	TGTGCCAGCAGCTTAGCGGGGGGACAGAAGGAGGCCATTCAGTACTTC
TRBV6-5	-	TRBD1	TRBJ2-2	CASSYTGGNTGELFF	TGTGCCAGCAGTTATACAGGGGGTAACACCGGGGAGCTGTTTTTT
TRBV5-1	once	TRBD1	TRBJ1-3	CASSLMGQGNSGNTIYF	TGCGCCAGCAGCTTGATGGGACAGGGGAACTCTGGAAACACCATATATTTT
TRBV11-2	-	-	TRBJ2-7	CASSYASSYEQYF	TGTGCCAGCAGCTACGCGAGTAGCTACGAGCAGTACTTC
TRBV6-5	-	TRBD2	TRBJ2-7	CASAPRSGGYEQYF	TGTGCCAGCGCCCCCCGGTCGGGGGGCTACGAGCAGTACTTC
TRBV11-2	-	TRBD1	TRBJ1-4	CASSARGTGDEKLFF	TGTGCCAGCAGCGCCAGGGGGACAGGGGATGAAAAACTGTTTTTT
TRBV6-6	-	-	TRBJ2-1	CASSKGVVVWNEQFF	TGTGCCAGCAGTAAGGGGGTGGTAGTTTGGAATGAGCAGTTCTTC
TRBV7-8	-	-	TRBJ1-1	CASSFLPRDRAFF	TGTGCCAGCAGCTTTCTCCCTCGGGATAGGGCTTTCTTT